The 20 T cell receptor beta chains given below trace back to one sample, sequenced in a study of shared clonotypes between healthy human individuals. Method: immunoSEQ multiplex PCR; TCRdb's copy keeps in-frame clones and lacks some. The sample includes about 580,000 clones, 98% seen only once; the top ten take 0.3%. Naivety among CD8 cells was defined by CD45RO negativity and positive CCR7 selection, thereby excluding terminally differentiated effector memory CD45RA+ cells. The source material was naive CD8+ T cells sorted from blood. These receptors were collected from a man aged 30 to 45 in good health.

The sample holds one count of this clone. The chain combines TRBV5-6 with TRBJ2-7; 7 nucleotides match TRBD2. CDR1 is SGHDT and CDR2 is YYEEEE in the germline V gene. The CDR3 extends over 13 amino acids. V was clipped by 4 bases and J by 6 bases; unmatched bases: 7. In DNA form, the CDR3 reads TGTGCCAGCAGCCCGACCGGGACTACCGAGCAGTACTTC. Translating it yields CASSPTGTTEQYF.

The CDR3 DNA follows: TGCAGCGTTGAGGCGATAGGCTCCTACAATGAGCAGTTCTTC. Amino acids: CSVEAIGSYNEQFF. This rearrangement joins TRBV29-1 to TRBJ2-1; D ambiguous. Germline V lookup: CDR1 SQVTM, CDR2 ANQGSEA. The V and J ends lost 3 bases and 0 bases respectively, with 9 bases between them. The CDR3 is 14 amino acids.

V is TRBV5-1 and J is TRBJ2-1; TRBD2 matches 7 bases. Per germline, CDR1 SGHRS and CDR2 YFSETQ. The CDR3 covers 15 residues. The trim removed 0 bases at V and 6 bases at J, leaving 6 bases unmatched. CDR3 region: CASSLVGTIGNEQFF. DNA for the CDR3: TGCGCCAGCAGCTTGGTTGGGACTATTGGCAATGAGCAGTTCTTC.

V and J are TRBV6-6 and TRBJ2-7, with a weak D call TRBD1 (5 bases). The CDR3 consists of 16 residues. Germline lookup yields CDR1 MNHNY and CDR2 SVGAGI (reference sequence). V dropped 2 bases and J dropped 4 bases, with 18 bases sitting between them. CDR3 coding DNA: TGTGCCAGCAGTTACAGTGTGGAACAGGATGATTACGAGCAGTACTTC. It encodes CASSYSVEQDDYEQYF.

The rearrangement links TRBV5-6 to TRBJ2-2; D possibly uses TRBD1 or TRBD2 (5 bases each). Trimming shortened V by 2 bases and J by 1 base, and 12 bases separated the two germline ends. Germline V CDR1 and CDR2: SGHDT, YYEEEE. The CDR3 is 16 residues long. The CDR3: CASSFSGTENTGELFF. The CDR3 bases are TGTGCCAGCAGCTTCTCCGGGACGGAGAACACCGGGGAGCTGTTTTTT.

The chain combines TRBV5-5 with TRBJ2-3, with D perhaps TRBD1 or TRBD2 (5 bases each). Looked up from germline, CDR1 is SGHKS and CDR2 is YYEKEE (reference sequence). The CDR3 is 15 residues long. Trimming cost V 1 base and J 0 bases, with 9 bases left between them. This chain's CDR3 is CASSLRGDSTDTQYF. DNA of the CDR3: TGTGCCAGCAGCTTGAGGGGAGACAGCACAGATACGCAGTATTTT.

The rearrangement joins TRBV11-3 to TRBJ2-2; D ambiguous. V was clipped by 1 base and J by 7 bases, with 7 bases between them. Per germline, CDR1 SGHNT and CDR2 YENEEA. This CDR3 region has 13 residues. The DNA of the CDR3 is TGTGCCAGCAGCTTAGCGGCAAGCGGGGAGCTGTTTTTT. Protein: CASSLAASGELFF.

The rearrangement links TRBV5-4 to TRBJ2-7; 10 bases match TRBD1. Trimming at V came to 0 bases and at J to 6 bases, leaving 3 bases not matched to a gene. Looked up from germline, CDR1 is SGHNT and CDR2 is YYREEE (reference sequence). The CDR3 contains 14 residues. The CDR3 coding sequence is TGTGCCAGCAGCTTGGAGACAGGGGGCGCCGAGCAGTACTTC. The encoded protein is CASSLETGGAEQYF.

CDR3: CASSPTGTAQRDVLTF. CDR3 nucleotide sequence: TGTGCCAGCTCACCCACCGGGACAGCTCAACGTGACGTCCTGACTTTC. V and J are TRBV18 and TRBJ2-6, with TRBD1 matching over 7 bases. The J segment lost 11 bases and the V segment lost 3 bases, leaving 13 bases of the junction unmatched. The CDR3 consists of 16 residues. Looked up from germline, CDR1 is KGHSH and CDR2 is LQKENI. Combining the CDR3 with reference TRBV18 and TRBJ2-6 gives the whole variable domain NAGVMQNPRHLVRRRGQEARLRCSPMKGHSHVYWYRQLPEEGLKFMVYLQKENIIDESGMPKERFSAEFPKEGPSILRIQQVVRGDSAAYFCASSPTGTAQRDVLTFGAGSRLTVL.

V is TRBV11-2 and J is TRBJ1-2; maybe TRBD1 (5 bases). Trimming removed 1 base from V and 4 bases from J, with 7 bases in between. Germline V gene data show CDR1 as SGHAT and CDR2 as FQNNGV. The CDR3 spans 13 residues. The CDR3: CASSLVRVYGYTF. Written as DNA, the CDR3 is TGTGCCAGCAGCTTAGTCAGGGTCTATGGCTACACCTTC.

This clone was detected only once. The V call is TRBV13, the J call TRBJ2-1; TRBD1 matches at 9 bases. Germline lookup yields CDR1 PRHDT and CDR2 FYEKMQ (reference sequence). The J segment lost 5 bases and the V segment lost 5 bases, leaving 10 bases of the junction unmatched. The CDR3 extends over 16 amino acids. CDR3 DNA: TGTGCCAGCAGCATACTCCGGGACAGGGCCGACAATGAGCAGTTCTTC. As protein: CASSILRDRADNEQFF.

The chain combines TRBV25-1 with TRBJ2-1; no firm D call. V shed 8 bases and J shed 7 bases, with 15 bases lying between them. Germline V lookup: CDR1 MGHDK, CDR2 SYGVNS. CDR3 length equals 13 residues. The CDR3 sequence is CASQAPLGNEQFF. The DNA for the CDR3 is TGTGCCAGCCAGGCCCCCTTGGGTAATGAGCAGTTCTTC.

This clone was seen more than once but under ten times. Other nucleotide sequences in the sample specify the same CDR3. V and J are TRBV9 and TRBJ2-1; 12 bases are shared with TRBD2. The germline gives CDR1 SGDLS, CDR2 YYNGEE. Trimming took 0 bases from V and 4 from J; bases not matched to a gene: 2. The CDR3 is made up of 16 amino acids. The CDR3 region has the DNA TGTGCCAGCAGCGTAGGGACTAGCGGGATATACAATGAGCAGTTCTTC. Residues: CASSVGTSGIYNEQFF.

The rearrangement links TRBV5-6 to TRBJ2-5; D might be TRBD1 (6 bases). V was pared by 3 bases and J by 1 base, with 16 bases between. The CDR3 consists of 16 residues. The V gene's germline CDR1 is SGHDT and CDR2 YYEEEE. CDR3 residues: CASSSHPTGFQETQYF. The DNA for the CDR3 is TGTGCCAGCAGCTCGCACCCAACAGGGTTCCAAGAGACCCAGTACTTC.

The genes are TRBV27 and TRBJ2-7; possible D gene TRBD2, 5 bases. V was cut by 0 bases and J by 7 bases, with 16 bases left in between. CDR3 length: 15 amino acids. Germline CDR1 and CDR2: MNHEY and SMNVEV (reference sequence). The CDR3: CASSLSYGGFGEQYF. The CDR3 DNA reads as TGTGCCAGCAGTTTATCGTACGGAGGATTTGGAGAGCAGTACTTC.

The chain's CDR3 is CSVAPGGNTIYF. The CDR3 coding sequence is TGCAGCGTTGCCCCGGGAGGAAACACCATATATTTT. The rearrangement joins TRBV29-1 to TRBJ1-3; the D is unclear. V was pared by 4 bases and J by 4 bases, with 8 bases between. The CDR3 is 12 amino acids. Germline loops: CDR1 SQVTM, CDR2 ANQGSEA.

As concerns this clone: Its ends do not fully match the called genes, so a read error is possible. The chain carries TRBV7-7 and TRBJ2-1, with D hard to call. CDR1 is SSHAT, CDR2 FNYEAQ, per germline (reference sequence). The CDR3 sequence is 13 residues long. In DNA form, the CDR3 reads TGTGCTAGCAGCCCATACCTAGGAAATGAGCAGTTCTTC. Protein sequence: CASSPYLGNEQFF. The complete variable domain, with remaining parts taken from reference TRBV7-7 and TRBJ2-1, reads GAGVSQSPRYKVTKRGQDVTLRCDPISSHATLYWYQQALGQGPEFLTYFNYEAQPDKSGLPSDRFSAERPEGSISTLTIQRTEQRDSAMYRCASSPYLGNEQFFGPGTRLTVL.

This chain joins TRBV7-2 and TRBJ2-5; 13 positions match TRBD2. The J segment lost 4 bases and the V segment lost 1 base, leaving 3 bases of the junction unmatched. Germline V gene sequence: CDR1 SGHTA, CDR2 FQGNSA. CDR3 size: 16 residues. The CDR3 here is CASSLDGLAGAETQYF. CDR3 coding DNA: TGTGCCAGCAGCTTAGATGGACTAGCGGGAGCAGAGACCCAGTACTTC.

This chain uses TRBV6-5 with TRBJ2-7, with a weak D call TRBD2 (6 bases). V was pared by 4 bases and J by 4 bases, with 17 bases between. CDR3 length: 15 amino acids. From germline, CDR1 is MNHEY and CDR2 SVGAGI. CDR3: CASSLDGGNLYEQYF. CDR3 nucleotides: TGTGCCAGCAGTTTGGACGGCGGGAACCTGTACGAGCAGTACTTC.

This chain uses TRBV5-1 with TRBJ1-4; 9 bases agree with TRBD1. CDR3 length: 18 residues. Germline trimming cut 4 bases from V and 0 bases from J; bases unmatched to any gene: 10. The germline gives CDR1 SGHRS, CDR2 YFSETQ. The CDR3 sequence: CASSIGTGNSATNEKLFF. The DNA of the CDR3 is TGCGCCAGCAGCATAGGGACAGGGAATTCAGCAACTAATGAAAAACTGTTTTTT.